The clone carrying this TCR beta chain occurred a few times. Its antigen is not known. Using its own MiXCR run on the RACE reads, TCRdb lists one record per CDR3 protein. The sample contains 110,000 or so distinct CDR3 sequences, about a tenth of which appear only once. Time point meaning: patch test 2, 6 weeks after DPC sensitization. Treatment reported: therapeutic diphenylcyclopropenone sensitization with weekly scalp DPC. This sample is part of a study of human T cells and chemical hapten exposure. Study summary: Patients were mainly female, each with alopecia areata, totalis or universalis.

Study-level results: Once DPC sensitization occurred, TCRs above 1 in 1000 frequency showed no change.

Germline CDR1 and CDR2: MNHNY and SVGAGI (reference sequence). CDR3 length equals 15 residues. V shed 7 bases, J shed 3 bases, and the junction held 7 bases outside the gene matches. The material sequenced was whole blood, taken in connection with sensitization to the hapten diphenylcyclopropenone (DPC). The source is a woman in her forties with alopecia areata. Some clones in this sample may be carry-over from other donors' samples. This chain links TRBV6-6 with TRBJ1-1; TRBD1 matches 11 bases. CDR3 DNA: TGTGCCAGCACCCCGGGACAGGGGGGCCACACTGAAGCTTTCTTT. It is translated as CASTPGQGGHTEAFF.